A single sample is the source of the 7 T cell receptor beta chains below, sequenced in a study of shared clonotypes between healthy human individuals (dated by TCRdb to the early 2020s). Receptors were amplified or captured by the immunoSEQ multiplex PCR assay. The table comes from immuneACCESS by way of TCRdb, which keeps in-frame sequences with V and J called. Part of the clones is missing from these tables; in studies checked, under half for an unresolved V gene and the rest for unknown reasons. The sample table records 1.5 million to 2.5 million clones; about 94% of these occur just once. Roughly 1.2% of the sample comes from the top ten. For the CD8 naive samples, CD45RO-negative cells were positively selected for CCR7, yielding a CD45RA+CCR7+ population from which TemRA cells were excluded. The material sequenced was naive CD8+ T cells sorted from blood. The cell subset or site label corresponds to: CD45RA+CCR7+. All receptors derive from a man aged 18 to 30 in good health.

The J gene is TRBJ2-1, the V gene TRBV29-1; no definite D call. This CDR3 spans 12 amino acids. Germline V gene lookup returns CDR1 SQVTM and CDR2 ANQGSEA. Trimming stripped 3 bases from V and 4 bases from J, with 7 bases between. The CDR3 DNA sequence: TGCAGCGTTGAGTGGAAATACAATGAGCAGTTCTTC. Protein product: CSVEWKYNEQFF.

This chain joins TRBV27 and TRBJ2-7; D is possibly TRBD1 (6 bases). This CDR3 contains 15 residues. Germline CDR1 reads MNHEY; CDR2 reads SMNVEV (reference sequence). V was trimmed by 6 bases and J by 0 bases, leaving 15 bases between them. This CDR3 is CASSYTGKGSYEQYF. The CDR3 DNA reads TGTGCCAGCAGCTATACAGGGAAAGGCTCCTACGAGCAGTACTTC.

The chain links TRBV2 to TRBJ2-7; possibly TRBD1 for D (6 bases). The CDR3 spans 14 residues. CDR1 and CDR2 from the germline V gene are SNHLY and FYNNEI. Trimming pared 4 bases from V and 2 bases from J, leaving 12 bases between. The CDR3 is CASSAVGDTYEQYF. In nucleotides, the CDR3 is TGTGCCAGCAGTGCCGTCGGGGACACCTACGAGCAGTACTTC.

The V gene is TRBV7-2, the J gene TRBJ2-5, with D perhaps TRBD1 (6 bases). CDR1 is SGHTA, CDR2 FQGNSA, per germline. With 5 bases removed from V and 6 bases from J, the gap between germline ends came to 10 bases. The CDR3 has 12 residues. Here the CDR3 DNA reads TGTGCCAGCAGCAGGGACAAAAAGACCCAGTACTTC. It codes for CASSRDKKTQYF. The full variable domain, rest sourced from reference TRBV7-2 and TRBJ2-5, is GAGVSQSPSNKVTEKGKDVELRCDPISGHTALYWYRQSLGQGLEFLIYFQGNSAPDKSGLPSDRFSAERTGGSVSTLTIQRTQQEDSAVYLCASSRDKKTQYFGPGTRLLVL.

This chain links TRBV29-1 with TRBJ2-7; the D gene could be TRBD1 or TRBD2 (5 bases each). Trimming left V 8 bases short and J 1 base short, with 15 bases between. CDR3 length: 13 amino acids. The germline V gene has CDR1 SQVTM and CDR2 ANQGSEA. This CDR3 is CSLTLGESYEQYF. DNA for the CDR3: TGCAGCCTTACGTTGGGGGAATCCTACGAGCAGTACTTC.

V is TRBV4-1 and J is TRBJ1-6; D perhaps matches TRBD1 (5 bases). Trimming shortened V by 1 base and J by 10 bases, and 17 bases separated the two germline ends. CDR1 and CDR2 (germline): MGHRA, YSYEKL. CDR3 length: 16 amino acids. In nucleotides, the CDR3 is TGCGCCAGCAGCCAAGGGGGCCCCGGGCCGGGGTCACCCCTCCACTTT. It yields the protein CASSQGGPGPGSPLHF.

The chain is built from TRBV7-9 and TRBJ1-1; D gene uncertain. The CDR3 consists of 15 residues. Germline V gives CDR1 SEHNR, CDR2 FQNEAQ (reference sequence). Deletions cut 6 bases from V and 6 bases from J, with 20 bases between. CDR3 bases: TGTGCCAGCAGTGTTACAAATGACCTTGGGGCTGAAGCTTTCTTT. This encodes CASSVTNDLGAEAFF.